The sequence of this TCR beta chain was determined in a study of human T cells and chemical hapten exposure. Overall study results and limits: TCRs exceeding a frequency of 1 in 1000 stayed unchanged under DPC sensitization.

The germline V gene encodes CDR1 ENHRY and CDR2 SYGVKD. CDR3 length: 13 amino acids. V trimming: 6 bases; J trimming: 5 bases; junction bases outside the gene matches: 4. TCRdb analysed the RACE reads with MiXCR anew, one entry per CDR3 protein. The sample shows 75,000 to 100,000 distinct CDR3 sequences, around 12% of them seen only once. Details on this clonotype: Antigen specificity is unknown.

Sample time point: patch test 1, 2 weeks after DPC sensitization. Treatment reported: therapeutic diphenylcyclopropenone sensitization with weekly scalp DPC. This TCR was sampled from a woman in her 40s with alopecia areata. Some clones in this sample may be carry-over from other donors' samples. This chain links TRBV10-3 with TRBJ2-5; 9 positions match TRBD1. The source material was whole blood, sampled in connection with sensitization to the hapten diphenylcyclopropenone (DPC). The CDR3: CAIRTDRGETQYF. The DNA of the CDR3 is TGTGCCATCAGGACGGACAGGGGCGAGACCCAGTACTTC.